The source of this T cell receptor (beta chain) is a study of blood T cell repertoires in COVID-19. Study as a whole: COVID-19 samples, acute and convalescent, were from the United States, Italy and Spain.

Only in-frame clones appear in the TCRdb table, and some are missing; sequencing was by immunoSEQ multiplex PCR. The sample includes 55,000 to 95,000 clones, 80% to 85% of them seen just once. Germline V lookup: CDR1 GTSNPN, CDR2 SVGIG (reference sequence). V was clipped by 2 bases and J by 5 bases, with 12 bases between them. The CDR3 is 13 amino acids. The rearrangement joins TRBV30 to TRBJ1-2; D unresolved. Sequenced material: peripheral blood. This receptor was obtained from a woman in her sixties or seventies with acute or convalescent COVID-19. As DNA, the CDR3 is TGTGCCTGGAGTATCTCCGCGATTTATGGCTACACCTTC. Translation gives CAWSISAIYGYTF.